This T cell receptor (beta chain) was found in a study of T cell responses to AZD1222 COVID-19 vaccine. V was clipped by 5 bases and J by 2 bases, with 7 bases between them. Germline CDR1 and CDR2: DFQATT and SNEGSKA (reference sequence). The CDR3 is 11 residues long. Libraries were prepared by immunoSEQ multiplex PCR; TCRdb keeps only in-frame clonotypes and omits some of them. The repertoire consists of just over 150,000 clones, with 88% occurring once and the leading ten covering roughly 6.9%. The chain employs TRBV20-1 and TRBJ2-7; D possibly corresponds to TRBD2 (5 bases). Here the sequenced sample was peripheral blood, taken after recovery from COVID-19. This sequence originates from an adult who had recovered from COVID-19. CDR3 region: CSARDPYEQYF. DNA of the CDR3: TGCAGTGCTCGGGATCCCTACGAGCAGTACTTC.